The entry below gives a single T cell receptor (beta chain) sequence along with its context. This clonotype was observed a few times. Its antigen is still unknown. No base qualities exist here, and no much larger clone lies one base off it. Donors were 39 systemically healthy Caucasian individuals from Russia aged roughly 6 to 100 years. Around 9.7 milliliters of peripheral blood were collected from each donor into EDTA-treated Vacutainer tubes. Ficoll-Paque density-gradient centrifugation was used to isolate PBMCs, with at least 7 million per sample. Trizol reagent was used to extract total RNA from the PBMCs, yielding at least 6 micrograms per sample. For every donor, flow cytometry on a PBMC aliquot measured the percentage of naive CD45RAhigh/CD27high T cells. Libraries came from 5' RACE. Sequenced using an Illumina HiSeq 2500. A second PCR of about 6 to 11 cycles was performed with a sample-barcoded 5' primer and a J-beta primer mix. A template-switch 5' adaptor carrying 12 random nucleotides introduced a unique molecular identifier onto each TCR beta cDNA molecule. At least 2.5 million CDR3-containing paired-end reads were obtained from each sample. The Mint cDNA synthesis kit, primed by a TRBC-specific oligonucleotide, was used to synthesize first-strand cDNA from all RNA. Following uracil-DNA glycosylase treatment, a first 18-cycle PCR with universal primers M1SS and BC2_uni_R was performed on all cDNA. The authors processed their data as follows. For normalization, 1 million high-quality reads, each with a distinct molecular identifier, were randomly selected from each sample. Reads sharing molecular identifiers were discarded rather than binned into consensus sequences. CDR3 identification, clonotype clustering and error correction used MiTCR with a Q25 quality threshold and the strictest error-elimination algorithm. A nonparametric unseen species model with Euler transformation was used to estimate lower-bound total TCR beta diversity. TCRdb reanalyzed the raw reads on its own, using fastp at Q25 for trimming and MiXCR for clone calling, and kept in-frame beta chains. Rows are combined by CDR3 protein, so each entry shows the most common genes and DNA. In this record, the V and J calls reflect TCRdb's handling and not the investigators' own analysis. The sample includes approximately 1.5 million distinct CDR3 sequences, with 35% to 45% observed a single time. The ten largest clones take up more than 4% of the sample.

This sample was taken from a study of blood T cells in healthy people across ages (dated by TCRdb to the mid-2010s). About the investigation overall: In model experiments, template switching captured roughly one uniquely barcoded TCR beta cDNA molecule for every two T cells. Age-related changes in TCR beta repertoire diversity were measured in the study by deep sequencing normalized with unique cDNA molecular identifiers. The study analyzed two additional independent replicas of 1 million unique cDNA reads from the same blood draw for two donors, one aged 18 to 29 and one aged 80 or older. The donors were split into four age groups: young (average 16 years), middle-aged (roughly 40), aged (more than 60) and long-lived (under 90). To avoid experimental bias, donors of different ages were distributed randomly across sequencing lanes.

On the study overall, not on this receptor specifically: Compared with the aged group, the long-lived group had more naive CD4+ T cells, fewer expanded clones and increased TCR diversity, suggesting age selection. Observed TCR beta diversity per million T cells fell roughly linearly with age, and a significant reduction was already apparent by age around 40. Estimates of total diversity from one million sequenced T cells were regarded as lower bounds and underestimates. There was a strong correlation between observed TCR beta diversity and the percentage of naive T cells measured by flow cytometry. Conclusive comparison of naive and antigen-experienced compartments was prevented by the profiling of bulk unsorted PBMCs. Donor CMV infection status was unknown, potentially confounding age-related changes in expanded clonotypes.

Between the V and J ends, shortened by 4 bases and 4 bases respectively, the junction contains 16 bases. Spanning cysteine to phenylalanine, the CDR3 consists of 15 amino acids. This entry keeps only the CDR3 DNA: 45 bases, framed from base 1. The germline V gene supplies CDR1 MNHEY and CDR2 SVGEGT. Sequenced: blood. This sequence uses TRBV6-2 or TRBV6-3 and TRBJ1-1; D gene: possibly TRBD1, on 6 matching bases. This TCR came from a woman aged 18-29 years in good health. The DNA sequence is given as TGTGCCAGCAGTTTCGAGGGGGGTTGGATCACTGAAGCTTTCTTT. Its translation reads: CASSFEGGWITEAFF.